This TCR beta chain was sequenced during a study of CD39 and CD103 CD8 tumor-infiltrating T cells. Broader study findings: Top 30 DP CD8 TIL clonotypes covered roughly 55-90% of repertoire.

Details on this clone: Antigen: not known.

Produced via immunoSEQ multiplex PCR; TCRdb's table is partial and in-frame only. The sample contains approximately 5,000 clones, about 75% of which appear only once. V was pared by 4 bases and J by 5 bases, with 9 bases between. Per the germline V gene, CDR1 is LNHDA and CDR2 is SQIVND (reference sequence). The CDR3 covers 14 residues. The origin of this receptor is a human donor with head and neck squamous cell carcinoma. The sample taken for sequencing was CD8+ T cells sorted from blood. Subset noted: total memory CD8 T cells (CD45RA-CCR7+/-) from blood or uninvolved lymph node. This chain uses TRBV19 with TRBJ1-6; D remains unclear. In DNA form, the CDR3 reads TGTGCCAGTAGTAGGGGAGGTGATAATTCACCCCTCCACTTT. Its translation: CASSRGGDNSPLHF. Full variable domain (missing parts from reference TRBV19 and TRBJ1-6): DGGITQSPKYLFRKEGQNVTLSCEQNLNHDAMYWYRQDPGQGLRLIYYSQIVNDFQKGDIAEGYSVSREKKESFPLTVTSAQKNPTAFYLCASSRGGDNSPLHFGNGTRLTVT.